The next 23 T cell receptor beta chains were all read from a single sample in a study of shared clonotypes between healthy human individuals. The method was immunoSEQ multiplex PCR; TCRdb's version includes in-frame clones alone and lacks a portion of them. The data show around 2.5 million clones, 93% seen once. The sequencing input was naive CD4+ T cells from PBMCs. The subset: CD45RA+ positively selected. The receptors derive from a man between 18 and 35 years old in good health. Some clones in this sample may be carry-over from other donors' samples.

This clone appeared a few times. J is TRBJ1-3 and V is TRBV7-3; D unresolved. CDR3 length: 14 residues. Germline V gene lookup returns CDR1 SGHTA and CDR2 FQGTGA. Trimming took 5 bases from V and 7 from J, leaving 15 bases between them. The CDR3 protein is CASSLGPSRNTIYF. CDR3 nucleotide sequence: TGTGCCAGCAGCCTAGGGCCGTCGCGGAACACCATATATTTT.

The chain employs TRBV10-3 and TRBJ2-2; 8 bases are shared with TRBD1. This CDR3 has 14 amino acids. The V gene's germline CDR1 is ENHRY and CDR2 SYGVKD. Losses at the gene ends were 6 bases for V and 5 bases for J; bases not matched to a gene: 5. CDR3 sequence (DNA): TGTGCCATCAGCCCGGGACAGGCAACCGGGGAGCTGTTTTTT. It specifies CAISPGQATGELFF.

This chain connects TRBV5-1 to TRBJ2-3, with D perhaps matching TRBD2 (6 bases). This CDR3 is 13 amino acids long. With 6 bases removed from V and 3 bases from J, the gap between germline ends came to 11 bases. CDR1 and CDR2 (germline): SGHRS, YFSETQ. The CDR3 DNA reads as TGCGCCAGCACCTTTGGGGGGACAGATACGCAGTATTTT. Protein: CASTFGGTDTQYF.

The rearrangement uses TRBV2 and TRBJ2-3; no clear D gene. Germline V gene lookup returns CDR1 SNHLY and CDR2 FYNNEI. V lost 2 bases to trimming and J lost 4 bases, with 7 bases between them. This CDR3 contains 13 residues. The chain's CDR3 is CASSEQVPDTQYF. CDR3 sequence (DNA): TGTGCCAGCAGTGAACAGGTTCCAGATACGCAGTATTTT. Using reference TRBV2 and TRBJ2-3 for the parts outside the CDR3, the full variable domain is EPEVTQTPSHQVTQMGQEVILRCVPISNHLYFYWYRQILGQKVEFLVSFYNNEISEKSEIFDDQFSVERPDGSNFTLKIRSTKLEDSAMYFCASSEQVPDTQYFGPGTRLTVL.

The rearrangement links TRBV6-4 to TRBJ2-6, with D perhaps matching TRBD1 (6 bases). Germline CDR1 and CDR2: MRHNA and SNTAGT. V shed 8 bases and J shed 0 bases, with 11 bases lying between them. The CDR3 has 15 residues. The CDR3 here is CASSLGASGANVLTF. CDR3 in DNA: TGTGCCAGCTCCCTGGGGGCCTCTGGGGCCAACGTCCTGACTTTC.

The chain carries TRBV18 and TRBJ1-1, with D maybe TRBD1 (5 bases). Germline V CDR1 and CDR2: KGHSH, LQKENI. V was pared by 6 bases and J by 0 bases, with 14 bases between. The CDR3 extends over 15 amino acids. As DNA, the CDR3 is TGTGCCAGCTCCCTCAGGGAGACGTTGAACACTGAAGCTTTCTTT. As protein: CASSLRETLNTEAFF.

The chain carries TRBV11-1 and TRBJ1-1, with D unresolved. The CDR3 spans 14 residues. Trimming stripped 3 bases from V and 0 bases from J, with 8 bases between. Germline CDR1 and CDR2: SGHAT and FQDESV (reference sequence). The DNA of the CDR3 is TGTGCCAGCAGCTTCTCGCTGATGAACACTGAAGCTTTCTTT. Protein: CASSFSLMNTEAFF.

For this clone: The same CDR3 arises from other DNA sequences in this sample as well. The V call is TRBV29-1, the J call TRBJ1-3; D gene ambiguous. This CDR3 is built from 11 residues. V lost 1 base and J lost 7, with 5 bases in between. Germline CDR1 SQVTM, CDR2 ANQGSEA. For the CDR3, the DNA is TGCAGCGTTGAAGGGGGTAACACCATATATTTT. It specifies CSVEGGNTIYF.

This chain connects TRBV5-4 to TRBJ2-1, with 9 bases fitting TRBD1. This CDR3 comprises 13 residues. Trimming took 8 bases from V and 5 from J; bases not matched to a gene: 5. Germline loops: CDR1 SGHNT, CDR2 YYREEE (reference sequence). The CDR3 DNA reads TGTGCCAGTAATCGACAGGGGGACAATGAGCAGTTCTTC. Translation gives CASNRQGDNEQFF.

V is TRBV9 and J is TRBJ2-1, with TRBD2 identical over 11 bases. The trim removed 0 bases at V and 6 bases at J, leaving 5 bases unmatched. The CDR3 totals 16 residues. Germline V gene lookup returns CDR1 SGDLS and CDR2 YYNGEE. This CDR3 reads CASSVVGTSGSNEQFF. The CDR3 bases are TGTGCCAGCAGCGTAGTGGGGACTAGCGGATCCAATGAGCAGTTCTTC.

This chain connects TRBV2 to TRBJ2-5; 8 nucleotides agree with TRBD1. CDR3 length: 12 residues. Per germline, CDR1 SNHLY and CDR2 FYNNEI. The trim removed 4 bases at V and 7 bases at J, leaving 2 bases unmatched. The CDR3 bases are TGTGCCAGCAGTGTACAGGGGGTGACCCAGTACTTC. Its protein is CASSVQGVTQYF.

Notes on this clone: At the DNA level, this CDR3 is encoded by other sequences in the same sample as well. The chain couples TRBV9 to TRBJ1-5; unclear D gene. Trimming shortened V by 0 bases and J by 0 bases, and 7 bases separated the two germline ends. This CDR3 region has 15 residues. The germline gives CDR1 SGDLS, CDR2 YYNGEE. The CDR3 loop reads CASSVDGNSNQPQHF. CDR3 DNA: TGTGCCAGCAGCGTAGACGGCAATAGCAATCAGCCCCAGCATTTT.

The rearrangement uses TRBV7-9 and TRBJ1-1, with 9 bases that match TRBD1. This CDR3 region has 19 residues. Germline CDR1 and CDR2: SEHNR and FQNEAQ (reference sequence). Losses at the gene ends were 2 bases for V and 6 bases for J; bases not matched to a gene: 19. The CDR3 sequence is CASSLTIMGTGLDRSEAFF. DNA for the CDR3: TGTGCCAGCAGCTTAACAATTATGGGGACAGGGCTCGATCGGTCTGAAGCTTTCTTT.

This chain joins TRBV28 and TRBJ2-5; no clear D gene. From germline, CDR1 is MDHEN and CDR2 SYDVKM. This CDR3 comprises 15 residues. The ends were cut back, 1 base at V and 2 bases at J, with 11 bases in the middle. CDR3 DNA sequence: TGTGCCAGCAGTTTATCGGCCGTTAATCAAGAGACCCAGTACTTC. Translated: CASSLSAVNQETQYF.

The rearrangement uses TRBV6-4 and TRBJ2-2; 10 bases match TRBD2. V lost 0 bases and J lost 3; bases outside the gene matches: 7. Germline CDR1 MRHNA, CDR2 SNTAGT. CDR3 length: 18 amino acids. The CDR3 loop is CASSDSFVAGGHTGELFF. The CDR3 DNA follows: TGTGCCAGCAGTGACTCGTTTGTAGCGGGAGGCCACACCGGGGAGCTGTTTTTT.

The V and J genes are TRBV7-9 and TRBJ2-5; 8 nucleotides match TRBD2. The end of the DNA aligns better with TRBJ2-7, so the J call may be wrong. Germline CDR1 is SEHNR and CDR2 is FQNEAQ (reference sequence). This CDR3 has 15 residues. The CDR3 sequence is CASSFFDSGMAEQYF. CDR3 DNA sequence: TGTGCCAGCAGCTTCTTCGATAGCGGGATGGCCGAGCAGTACTTC.

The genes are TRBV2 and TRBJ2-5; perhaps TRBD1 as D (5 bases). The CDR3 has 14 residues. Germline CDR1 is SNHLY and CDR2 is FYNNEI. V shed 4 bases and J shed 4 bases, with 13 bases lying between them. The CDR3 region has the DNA TGTGCCAGCAGTGGGACAACCCCGACAGAGACCCAGTACTTC. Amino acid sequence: CASSGTTPTETQYF.

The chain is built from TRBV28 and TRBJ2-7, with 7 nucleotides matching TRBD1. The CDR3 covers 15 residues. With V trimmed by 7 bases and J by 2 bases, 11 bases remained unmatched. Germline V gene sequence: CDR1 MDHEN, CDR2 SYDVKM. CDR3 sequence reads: CASTLEGTATYEQYF. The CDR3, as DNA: TGTGCCAGCACGTTAGAGGGGACAGCGACCTACGAGCAGTACTTC.

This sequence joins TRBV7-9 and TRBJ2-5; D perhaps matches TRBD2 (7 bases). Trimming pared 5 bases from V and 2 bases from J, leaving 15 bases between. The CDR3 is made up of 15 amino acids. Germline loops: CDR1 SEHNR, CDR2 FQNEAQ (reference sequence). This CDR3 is CASSAGAGSQETQYF. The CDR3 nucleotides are TGTGCCAGCAGCGCGGGGGCGGGATCTCAAGAGACCCAGTACTTC. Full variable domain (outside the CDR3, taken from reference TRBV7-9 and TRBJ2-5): DTGVSQNPRHKITKRGQNVTFRCDPISEHNRLYWYRQTLGQGPEFLTYFQNEAQLEKSRLLSDRFSAERPKGSFSTLEIQRTEQGDSAMYLCASSAGAGSQETQYFGPGTRLLVL.

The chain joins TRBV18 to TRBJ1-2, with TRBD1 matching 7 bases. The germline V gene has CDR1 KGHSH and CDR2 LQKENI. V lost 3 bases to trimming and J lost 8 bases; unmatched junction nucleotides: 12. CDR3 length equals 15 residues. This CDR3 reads CASSPLVGGGQGYTF. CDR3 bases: TGTGCCAGCTCACCCCTTGTTGGAGGGGGCCAAGGCTACACCTTC.

CDR3 in amino acids: CASSLQTSVSTDTQYF. CDR3 bases: TGTGCCAGCAGCCTCCAAACTAGCGTCAGCACAGATACGCAGTATTTT. V usage is TRBV7-6 and J usage is TRBJ2-3; 7 bases agree with TRBD2. The ends lost 5 bases at V and 0 bases at J; junction bases unmatched: 8. Germline V CDR1 and CDR2: SGHVS, FNYEAQ. The CDR3 is 16 amino acids.

The CDR3, as DNA: TGTGCCATCAGTGGCCCAGAAGCCACCTTCCGAGAGCAGTACTTC. This translates into CAISGPEATFREQYF. The rearrangement joins TRBV10-3 to TRBJ2-7; unclear D gene. Germline lookup yields CDR1 ENHRY and CDR2 SYGVKD. This CDR3 has 15 residues. Trimming took 4 bases from V and 7 from J, leaving 20 bases between them.

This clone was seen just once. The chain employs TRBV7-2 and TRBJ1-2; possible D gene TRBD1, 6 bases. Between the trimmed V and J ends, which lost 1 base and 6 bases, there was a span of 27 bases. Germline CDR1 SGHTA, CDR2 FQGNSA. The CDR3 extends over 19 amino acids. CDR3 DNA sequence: TGTGCCAGCAGCTTAGATGAGGTTTGGGGGCGCTTAAAGTTCCATGGCTACACCTTC. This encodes CASSLDEVWGRLKFHGYTF.